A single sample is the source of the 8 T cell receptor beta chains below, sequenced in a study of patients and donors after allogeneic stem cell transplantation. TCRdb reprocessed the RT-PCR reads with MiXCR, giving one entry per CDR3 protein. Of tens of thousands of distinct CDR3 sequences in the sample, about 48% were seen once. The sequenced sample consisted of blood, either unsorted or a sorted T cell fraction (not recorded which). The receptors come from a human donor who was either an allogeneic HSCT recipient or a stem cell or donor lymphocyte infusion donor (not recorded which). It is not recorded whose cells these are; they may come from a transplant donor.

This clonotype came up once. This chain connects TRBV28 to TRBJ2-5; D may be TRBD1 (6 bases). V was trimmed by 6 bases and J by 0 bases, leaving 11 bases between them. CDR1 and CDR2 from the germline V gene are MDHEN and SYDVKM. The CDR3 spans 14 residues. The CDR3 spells CASSNRDYQETQYF. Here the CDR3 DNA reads TGTGCCAGCAGCAACAGGGATTACCAAGAGACCCAGTACTTC. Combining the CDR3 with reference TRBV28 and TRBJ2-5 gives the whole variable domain DVKVTQSSRYLVKRTGEKVFLECVQDMDHENMFWYRQDPGLGLRLIYFSYDVKMKEKGDIPEGYSVSREKKERFSLILESASTNQTSMYLCASSNRDYQETQYFGPGTRLLVL.

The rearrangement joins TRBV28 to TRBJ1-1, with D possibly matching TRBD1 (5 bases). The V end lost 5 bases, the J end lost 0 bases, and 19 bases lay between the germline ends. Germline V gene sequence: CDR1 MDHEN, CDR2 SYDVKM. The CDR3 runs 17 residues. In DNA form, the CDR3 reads TGTGCCAGCAGTCCCCTACGGGGCGGTAGCCTGAACACTGAAGCTTTCTTT. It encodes CASSPLRGGSLNTEAFF.

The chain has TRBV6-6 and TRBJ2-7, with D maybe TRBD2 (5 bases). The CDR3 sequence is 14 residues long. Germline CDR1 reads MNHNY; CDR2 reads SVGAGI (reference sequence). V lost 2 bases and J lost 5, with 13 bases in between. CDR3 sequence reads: CASSYPTTGDEQYF. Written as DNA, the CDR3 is TGTGCCAGCAGTTACCCCACGACCGGGGACGAGCAGTACTTC.

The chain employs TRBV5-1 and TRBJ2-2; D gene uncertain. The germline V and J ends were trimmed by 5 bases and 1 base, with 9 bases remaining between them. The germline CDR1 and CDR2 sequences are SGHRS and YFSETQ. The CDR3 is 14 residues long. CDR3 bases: TGCGCCAGCAGGACTCCCAGGAACACCGGGGAGCTGTTTTTT. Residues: CASRTPRNTGELFF.

The CDR3 nucleotides are TGCGCCAGCAGCCCTTCGACAGAACTGAACACTGAAGCTTTCTTT. This gives the protein CASSPSTELNTEAFF. The chain recombines TRBV4-3 with TRBJ1-1, with D possibly matching TRBD1 (5 bases). Between the trimmed V and J ends, which lost 4 bases and 0 bases, there was a span of 12 bases. CDR1 and CDR2 from the germline V gene are LGHNA and YSLEER. The CDR3 runs to 15 residues.

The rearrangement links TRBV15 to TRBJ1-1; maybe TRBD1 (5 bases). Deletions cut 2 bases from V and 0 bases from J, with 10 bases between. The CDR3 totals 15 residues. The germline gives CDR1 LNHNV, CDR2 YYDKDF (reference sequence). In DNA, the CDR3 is TGTGCCACCAGCAGATGGGACCTAATGAACACTGAAGCTTTCTTT. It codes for CATSRWDLMNTEAFF. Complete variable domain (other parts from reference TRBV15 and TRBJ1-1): DAMVIQNPRYQVTQFGKPVTLSCSQTLNHNVMYWYQQKSSQAPKLLFHYYDKDFNNEADTPDNFQSRRPNTSFCFLDIRSPGLGDTAMYLCATSRWDLMNTEAFFGQGTRLTVV.

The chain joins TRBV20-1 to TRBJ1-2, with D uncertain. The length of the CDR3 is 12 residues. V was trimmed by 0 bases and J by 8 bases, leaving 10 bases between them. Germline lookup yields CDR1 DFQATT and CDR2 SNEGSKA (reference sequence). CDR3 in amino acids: CSARDNLWGYTF. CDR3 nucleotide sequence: TGCAGTGCTAGAGATAATCTCTGGGGCTACACCTTC.

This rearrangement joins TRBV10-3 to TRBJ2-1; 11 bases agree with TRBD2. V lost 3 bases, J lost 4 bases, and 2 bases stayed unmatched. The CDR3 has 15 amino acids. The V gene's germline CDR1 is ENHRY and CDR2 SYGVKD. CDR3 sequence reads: CAISEGTSGYNEQFF. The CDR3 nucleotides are TGTGCCATCAGTGAAGGGACTAGCGGATACAATGAGCAGTTCTTC.